The 28 T cell receptor beta chains presented below share a single source sample, sequenced in a study of neurological immune-mediated disorders. From the 5' RACE reads, TCRdb called clonotypes with MiXCR, one entry per CDR3 protein. The sample lists roughly 100,000 distinct CDR3 sequences; more than 10% were seen once. Time point reported: longitudinal time-point 3. Sequenced input: PBMCs. The receptors derive from a female donor with HTLV-1-associated myelopathy (HAM/TSP).

This clonotype came up many times. V gene TRBV5-1 combines with J gene TRBJ2-6; tentatively, D is TRBD2 (5 bases). Trimming took off 1 base at V and 0 bases at J, with 8 bases between the two ends. The germline V gene encodes CDR1 SGHRS and CDR2 YFSETQ. CDR3 length: 16 amino acids. CDR3 sequence: CASSLTGNSGANVLTF. The CDR3 nucleotides are TGCGCCAGCAGCTTGACCGGGAACTCTGGGGCCAACGTCCTGACTTTC.

There are many counts of this clonotype. The chain carries TRBV28 and TRBJ2-7; D is ambiguous. Germline CDR1 is MDHEN and CDR2 is SYDVKM. The CDR3 has 13 amino acids. Trimming removed 8 bases from V and 2 bases from J, with 13 bases in between. CDR3 in amino acids: CASGPGGPYEQYF. Written as DNA, the CDR3 is TGTGCCAGCGGCCCCGGCGGCCCCTACGAGCAGTACTTC.

Ten or more counts support this clonotype. V usage is TRBV20-1 and J usage is TRBJ2-1; D is perhaps TRBD1 (5 bases). Looked up from germline, CDR1 is DFQATT and CDR2 is SNEGSKA (reference sequence). CDR3 length: 13 residues. V was pared by 5 bases and J by 2 bases, with 10 bases between. The CDR3 here is CSAPGIAYNEQFF. The CDR3 DNA reads as TGCAGTGCTCCAGGGATTGCCTACAATGAGCAGTTCTTC.

In its sample, this clonotype was seen many times. V is TRBV7-7 and J is TRBJ2-1; 9 bases map to TRBD1. J lost 4 bases, V lost 5 bases, and 15 bases had no gene match. This CDR3 has 18 residues. CDR1 and CDR2 (germline): SSHAT, FNYEAQ (reference sequence). This chain's CDR3 is CASSPRPVQGAGYNEQFF. For the CDR3, the DNA is TGTGCCAGCAGCCCACGACCTGTACAGGGGGCTGGGTACAATGAGCAGTTCTTC.

In its sample, this clonotype was seen many times. The rearrangement uses TRBV5-1 and TRBJ2-7; 7 nucleotides line up with TRBD1. V shed 0 bases, J shed 2 bases, and the junction held 5 bases outside the gene matches. From germline, CDR1 is SGHRS and CDR2 YFSETQ. The CDR3 is 15 residues long. DNA of the CDR3: TGCGCCAGCAGCTTGGCAAGGGGGCCTGCCTACGAGCAGTACTTC. Translation: CASSLARGPAYEQYF.

This clonotype was observed many times. This sequence joins TRBV20-1 and TRBJ2-1; D might be TRBD2 (6 bases). This CDR3 has 14 residues. The V gene lost 4 bases and the J gene lost 9 bases, with 19 bases spanning the gap. The germline gives CDR1 DFQATT, CDR2 SNEGSKA (reference sequence). DNA of the CDR3: TGCAGTGCTAATAGAGCGGGCCTATTGGGTGAGCAGTTCTTC. Its translation is CSANRAGLLGEQFF.

This clonotype was seen at least ten times. The chain is built from TRBV12-3 or TRBV12-4 and TRBJ1-4; TRBD1 agrees at 7 bases. V shed 4 bases and J 14 bases; nucleotides not matched to a gene: 10. This CDR3 is 13 amino acids long. The CDR3 here is CASSSQVGTELFF. Written as DNA, the CDR3 is TGTGCCAGCAGTTCTCAAGTCGGGACAGAGCTGTTTTTT.

The sample holds many counts of this clonotype. This rearrangement joins TRBV18 to TRBJ2-2, with D perhaps given as TRBD1 or TRBD2 (5 bases each). CDR3 length equals 15 residues. Germline V gene lookup returns CDR1 KGHSH and CDR2 LQKENI. With 6 bases removed from V and 3 bases from J, the gap between germline ends came to 14 bases. The CDR3, as DNA: TGTGCCAGCTCCCCAACCGGGACCTACACCGGGGAGCTGTTTTTT. Protein: CASSPTGTYTGELFF.

This clonotype was seen ten or more times. The CDR3 loop reads CASSLGPASGGYNEQFF. The CDR3 DNA sequence: TGCGCCAGCAGCTTGGGCCCCGCTAGCGGGGGATACAATGAGCAGTTCTTC. This chain links TRBV5-1 with TRBJ2-1; 10 nucleotides match TRBD2. V lost 0 bases and J lost 4; bases outside the gene matches: 7. The germline V gene encodes CDR1 SGHRS and CDR2 YFSETQ. The CDR3 is 17 residues long.

This chain links TRBV5-1 with TRBJ2-1, with 8 bases identical to TRBD2. The length of the CDR3 is 15 residues. V lost 0 bases and J lost 8; bases outside the gene matches: 7. Germline V gives CDR1 SGHRS, CDR2 YFSETQ. CDR3 sequence reads: CASSLGRGGLDEQFF. In DNA, the CDR3 is TGCGCCAGCAGCTTGGGTCGGGGGGGCCTGGATGAGCAGTTCTTC.

This clonotype was counted many times. The chain joins TRBV5-1 to TRBJ2-2, with 7 bases aligning to TRBD1. Germline CDR1 is SGHRS and CDR2 is YFSETQ. V trimming: 4 bases; J trimming: 3 bases; junction bases outside the gene matches: 6. The CDR3 length is 15 residues. The CDR3 spells CASSPRTGDTGELFF. The CDR3 DNA reads as TGCGCCAGCAGCCCAAGGACAGGAGACACCGGGGAGCTGTTTTTT.

This clonotype was seen many times. The chain joins TRBV7-9 to TRBJ2-1; TRBD2 agrees at 7 bases. CDR1 and CDR2 (germline): SEHNR, FQNEAQ (reference sequence). J lost 5 bases, V lost 5 bases, and 3 bases had no gene match. The CDR3 covers 13 residues. The CDR3 loop reads CASSIGGNNEQFF. The CDR3 DNA is TGTGCCAGCAGCATCGGGGGGAACAATGAGCAGTTCTTC.

This clonotype was recorded many times. V usage is TRBV7-2 and J usage is TRBJ2-2; 9 bases map to TRBD2. The junction had 5 bases not matched to a gene; V was cut back by 5 bases and J by 7 bases. The length of the CDR3 is 14 residues. Germline loops: CDR1 SGHTA, CDR2 FQGNSA. The CDR3 region is CASSRSGGGGELFF. The CDR3 coding sequence is TGTGCCAGCAGCCGTAGCGGGGGTGGCGGGGAGCTGTTTTTT.

This clonotype appeared many times. This rearrangement joins TRBV5-1 to TRBJ2-2; no clear D gene. The V end was cut by 0 bases, the J end by 0 bases, with 6 bases between. CDR3 size: 15 residues. Germline V gene data show CDR1 as SGHRS and CDR2 as YFSETQ. For the CDR3, the DNA is TGCGCCAGCAGCTTGGTACCGACGAACACCGGGGAGCTGTTTTTT. This encodes CASSLVPTNTGELFF.

This clonotype has a handful of counts. V and J are TRBV5-1 and TRBJ2-2; D is tentatively TRBD1 or TRBD2 (5 bases each). CDR3 length: 17 amino acids. V was trimmed by 0 bases and J by 3 bases, leaving 15 bases between them. CDR1 is SGHRS, CDR2 YFSETQ, per germline. The DNA of the CDR3 is TGCGCCAGCAGCTTGGATGGAGGCAGAGGGGACACCGGGGAGCTGTTTTTT. Translated: CASSLDGGRGDTGELFF.

This clonotype appeared many times. The rearrangement joins TRBV5-1 to TRBJ1-1; D uncertain. Germline CDR1 is SGHRS and CDR2 is YFSETQ. The V gene lost 0 bases and the J gene lost 5 bases, with 11 bases spanning the gap. The CDR3 sequence is 14 residues long. The CDR3 sequence: CASSLDSMGTEAFF. Written as DNA, the CDR3 is TGCGCCAGCAGCTTGGACAGCATGGGGACTGAAGCTTTCTTT.

A note on this clonotype: This clone may be a read error of a much larger clone one base away. The genes are TRBV5-1 and TRBJ2-1; the match to TRBD1 covers 10 bases. The CDR3 has 14 residues. From germline, CDR1 is SGHRS and CDR2 YFSETQ. Trimming took 4 bases from V and 5 from J; bases not matched to a gene: 3. In DNA, the CDR3 is TGCGCCAGCAGCCGCGGGACAGGGGACAATGAGCAGTTCTTC. Translated, it gives CASSRGTGDNEQFF.

The chain uses TRBV5-1 and TRBJ2-7; D possibly corresponds to TRBD1 (5 bases). Deletions cut 0 bases from V and 4 bases from J, with 11 bases between. Germline values: CDR1 SGHRS, CDR2 YFSETQ. CDR3 length: 14 residues. CDR3: CASSLAPDNYEQYF. CDR3 DNA: TGCGCCAGCAGCTTGGCCCCGGACAATTACGAGCAGTACTTC.

There are a few counts of this clonotype. This chain links TRBV18 with TRBJ1-1; 9 nucleotides line up with TRBD1. With 1 base clipped from V and 6 bases from J, the junction kept 9 bases outside the gene matches. There are 16 residues in the CDR3. Germline loops: CDR1 KGHSH, CDR2 LQKENI. In nucleotides, the CDR3 is TGTGCCAGCTCACCACAGTTACAGGGGGCTGTCGCTGAAGCTTTCTTT. Its translation is CASSPQLQGAVAEAFF.

There are many counts of this clonotype. The rearrangement joins TRBV5-6 to TRBJ2-7; no firm D call. This CDR3 contains 14 residues. In germline, CDR1 is SGHDT, CDR2 YYEEEE. Trimming took off 4 bases at V and 8 bases at J, with 19 bases between the two ends. In DNA, the CDR3 is TGTGCCAGCAGCCCGGTGGGCAGTACTTTCAAGCAGTACTTC. Translation gives CASSPVGSTFKQYF.

This chain connects TRBV6-6 to TRBJ2-7; D remains unclear. The CDR3 has 14 residues. The germline V gene encodes CDR1 MNHNY and CDR2 SVGAGI (reference sequence). The germline V and J ends were trimmed by 5 bases and 2 bases, with 13 bases remaining between them. The CDR3 loop reads CASSPRVGTYEQYF. CDR3 bases: TGTGCCAGCAGTCCCCGGGTGGGGACCTACGAGCAGTACTTC.

This clonotype occurred many times. The rearrangement uses TRBV5-1 and TRBJ2-5, with 12 positions matching TRBD1. CDR3 length: 20 amino acids. Germline trimming cut 3 bases from V and 4 bases from J; bases unmatched to any gene: 19. Germline V gene sequence: CDR1 SGHRS, CDR2 YFSETQ. The CDR3 is CASSSKSGTGGAYIGETQYF. The CDR3, as DNA: TGCGCCAGCAGCTCCAAATCCGGGACAGGGGGCGCTTATATCGGAGAGACCCAGTACTTC.

As concerns this clonotype: This clone may be a read error of a much larger clone one base away. This sequence joins TRBV5-6 and TRBJ1-1, with D maybe TRBD1 (6 bases). Germline CDR1 and CDR2: SGHDT and YYEEEE. The V end lost 0 bases, the J end lost 3 bases, and 24 bases lay between the germline ends. CDR3 length: 19 amino acids. The CDR3 nucleotides are TGTGCCAGCAGCTTGGAAGGCGGCGAGGGACTGAGGGGGGACACTGAAGCTTTCTTT. This translates into CASSLEGGEGLRGDTEAFF.

This clonotype was recorded at least ten times. The chain combines TRBV5-1 with TRBJ2-1; either TRBD1 or TRBD2 may fit D (5 bases each). This CDR3 has 14 residues. The ends were cut back, 2 bases at V and 6 bases at J, with 12 bases in the middle. Germline-derived CDR1 and CDR2 are SGHRS and YFSETQ. This CDR3 is CASSFGTPPNEQFF. The CDR3 region has the DNA TGCGCCAGCAGCTTCGGGACCCCACCCAATGAGCAGTTCTTC.

This clonotype was detected ten times or more. The J gene is TRBJ2-7, the V gene TRBV20-1, with D tentatively TRBD1 (7 bases). V was shortened by 3 bases and J by 1 base, with 16 bases between the two germline ends. Germline assignment: CDR1 DFQATT and CDR2 SNEGSKA (reference sequence). The CDR3 consists of 15 residues. CDR3 DNA sequence: TGCAGTGCTAGTGCGGGACAGACTATTTCCTACGAGCAGTACTTC. Protein product: CSASAGQTISYEQYF.

This clonotype has a count of ten or more. V and J are TRBV20-1 and TRBJ1-1; 9 nucleotides align to TRBD1. Germline V gene sequence: CDR1 DFQATT, CDR2 SNEGSKA (reference sequence). Trimming cost V 1 base and J 2 bases; bases outside gene matches: 5. This CDR3 region has 15 residues. This chain's CDR3 is CSARAIQGANTEAFF. The CDR3 DNA sequence: TGCAGTGCTAGAGCGATACAGGGGGCAAACACTGAAGCTTTCTTT.

This clonotype was recorded many times. The V gene is TRBV19, the J gene TRBJ2-3; tentative D call: TRBD2 (6 bases). Between the trimmed V and J ends, which lost 3 bases and 3 bases, there was a span of 13 bases. CDR1 LNHDA and CDR2 SQIVND come from the germline V gene (reference sequence). The CDR3 runs to 15 residues. DNA for the CDR3: TGTGCCAGTAGTATTTCCGGGGGAAGGACAGATACGCAGTATTTT. It translates to CASSISGGRTDTQYF.

This clonotype was observed a handful of times. This chain connects TRBV11-2 to TRBJ2-6; D ambiguous. Germline V lookup: CDR1 SGHAT, CDR2 FQNNGV. The V end was cut by 5 bases, the J end by 2 bases, with 16 bases between. The CDR3 covers 17 residues. The CDR3, as DNA: TGTGCCAGCAGCCCCCTTAGGAGTCTCCCTGGGGCCAACGTCCTGACTTTC. This gives the protein CASSPLRSLPGANVLTF.